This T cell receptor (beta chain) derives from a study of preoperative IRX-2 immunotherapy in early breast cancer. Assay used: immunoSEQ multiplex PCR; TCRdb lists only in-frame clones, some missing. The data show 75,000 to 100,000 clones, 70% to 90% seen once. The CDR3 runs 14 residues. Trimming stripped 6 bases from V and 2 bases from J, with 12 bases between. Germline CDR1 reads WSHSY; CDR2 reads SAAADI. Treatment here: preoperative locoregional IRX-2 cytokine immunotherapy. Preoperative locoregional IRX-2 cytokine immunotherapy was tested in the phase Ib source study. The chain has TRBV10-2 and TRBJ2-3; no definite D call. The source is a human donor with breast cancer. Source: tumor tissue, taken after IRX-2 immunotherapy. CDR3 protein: CASSSIDPTDTQYF. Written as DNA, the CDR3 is TGCGCCAGCAGCAGCATAGACCCCACAGATACGCAGTATTTT.